This is a list of T cell receptor beta chains from one sample in a study of chemoradiotherapy in HPV16-positive cancers. The assay was immunoSEQ multiplex PCR, and TCRdb's table has in-frame clones only and misses some. The sample lists 870 or so clones, approximately 86% occurring once. The sample in question was tumor tissue, obtained from a patient who underwent chemoradiotherapy. Receptors were obtained from a human donor with HPV-associated anogenital cancer. Each CDR3 is given with its conserved first and last residue. Fields, in order: J gene, D gene, V gene, clone size, CDR3 protein, CDR3 DNA. D genes are given only for firm matches. The size entry is marked missing in some rows and otherwise reads once, few, many or a size class.

>TRBJ2-7|NA|TRBV6-5|NA
CASSSAIDEQYF
TGTGCCAGCAGTTCCGCAATCGACGAGCAGTACTTC
>TRBJ2-5|NA|TRBV4-1|NA
CASSHWSLGVQETQYF
TGCGCCAGCAGTCACTGGTCCCTAGGGGTTCAAGAGACCCAGTACTTC
>TRBJ2-7|NA|TRBV14|NA
CASSLGPAGEQYF
TGTGCCAGCAGCCTCGGACCAGCTGGAGAGCAGTACTTC
>TRBJ2-3|NA|TRBV27|NA
CASSLFSGLLTDTQYF
TGTGCCAGCAGTTTATTCTCGGGACTCCTAACAGATACGCAGTATTTT
>TRBJ2-2|NA|TRBV5-1|NA
CASSSSELTGELFF
TGCGCCAGCAGCAGCTCGGAATTAACCGGGGAGCTGTTTTTT
>TRBJ2-3|NA|TRBV4-1|once
CASSQIGAGRTDTQYF
TGCGCCAGCAGCCAGATAGGTGCGGGACGCACAGATACGCAGTATTTT
>TRBJ1-2|NA|TRBV29-1|NA
CSVGRGDYGYTF
TGCAGCGTTGGACGCGGGGACTATGGCTACACCTTC
>TRBJ2-7|NA|TRBV4-1|NA
CASSQLGTYEQYF
TGCGCCAGCAGCCAACTAGGGACCTACGAGCAGTACTTC
>TRBJ2-3|NA|TRBV7-2|NA
CASRDTDTQYF
TGTGCCAGTAGAGACACAGATACGCAGTATTTT
>TRBJ1-2|TRBD1|TRBV7-3|NA
CASSPLAGQLPPYGYTF
TGTGCCAGCAGCCCCCTCGCGGGACAGCTGCCTCCCTATGGCTACACCTTC
>TRBJ1-2|NA|TRBV19|NA
CASSTGGTYGYTF
TGTGCCAGTAGTACAGGAGGCACCTATGGCTACACCTTC
>TRBJ2-5|NA|TRBV25-1|NA
CASSPMSQGRETQYF
TGTGCCAGCAGCCCTATGAGTCAGGGGAGAGAGACCCAGTACTTC
>TRBJ2-1|TRBD2|TRBV5-4|once
CASSLGGTSINEQFF
TGTGCCAGCAGCTTGGGTGGGACTAGTATCAATGAGCAGTTCTTC
>TRBJ1-5|NA|TRBV28|NA
CASSLVTNQPQHF
TGTGCCAGCAGTTTGGTGACAAATCAGCCCCAGCATTTT
>TRBJ1-6|NA|TRBV2|NA
CASSKAGPLDNSPLHF
TGTGCCAGCAGTAAAGCGGGACCGCTTGATAATTCACCCCTCCACTTT
>TRBJ1-4|NA|TRBV28|NA
CASRSQGTNEKLFF
TGTGCCAGCAGATCCCAGGGAACTAATGAAAAACTGTTTTTT
>TRBJ2-3|NA|TRBV11-3|NA
CASSLYGSGEAQYF
TGTGCCAGCAGCTTATACGGTTCGGGGGAGGCGCAGTATTTT
>TRBJ1-1|NA|TRBV19|NA
CASNHRENTEAFF
TGTGCCAGTAACCACCGGGAGAACACTGAAGCTTTCTTT
>TRBJ1-5|NA|TRBV5-1|NA
CASSQGVGSNQPQHF
TGCGCCAGCAGCCAGGGTGTAGGCAGCAATCAGCCCCAGCATTTT
>TRBJ2-3|NA|TRBV5-1|NA
CASSPGLTGVVDTQYF
TGCGCCAGCAGCCCAGGACTAACGGGAGTTGTAGATACGCAGTATTTT
>TRBJ1-4|NA|TRBV2|once
CASSGVLGNEKLFF
TGTGCCAGCAGCGGAGTGTTGGGGAATGAAAAACTGTTTTTT
>TRBJ1-2|NA|TRBV4-1|NA
CASSQEAPPAVGYTF
TGCGCCAGCAGCCAAGAAGCACCCCCCGCGGTTGGCTACACCTTC
>TRBJ1-2|NA|TRBV5-1|NA
CASSLGGIGDGYTF
TGCGCCAGCAGCTTGGGGGGGATCGGAGATGGCTACACCTTC
>TRBJ2-1|TRBD2|TRBV7-2|NA
CASSFGLAALRSYNEQFF
TGTGCCAGCAGCTTTGGACTAGCGGCCTTACGTTCCTACAATGAGCAGTTCTTC
>TRBJ2-7|TRBD1|TRBV23-1|NA
CASSQRDRGYEQYF
TGCGCCAGCAGTCAACGGGACAGGGGGTACGAGCAGTACTTC
>TRBJ2-7|NA|TRBV7-9|NA
CASSSRDLFDEQYF
TGTGCCAGCAGCTCCAGGGATCTGTTCGACGAGCAGTACTTC
>TRBJ1-4|NA|TRBV11-2|NA
CASSLVGGALNEKLFF
TGTGCCAGCAGCTTAGTGGGGGGGGCGCTTAATGAAAAACTGTTTTTT
>TRBJ1-1|NA|TRBV7-2|NA
CASSLGTDTEAFF
TGTGCCAGCAGCTTAGGGACGGACACTGAAGCTTTCTTT